This T cell receptor (beta chain) stems from a study of control samples from healthy donors and cancer patients. Measured with immunoSEQ multiplex PCR; TCRdb has only the in-frame clones, and not every one. The sample has approximately 83,000 clones, 80% to 95% seen once. V was trimmed by 0 bases and J by 1 base, leaving 4 bases between them. Germline values: CDR1 SGDLS, CDR2 YYNGEE. This CDR3 is built from 14 residues. The TCR originated in a woman in her 30s in good health. The chain recombines TRBV9 with TRBJ2-2; D unclear. The source material was blood. In DNA, the CDR3 is TGTGCCAGCAGCGTAGTAGGGAACACCGGGGAGCTGTTTTTT. This translates into CASSVVGNTGELFF. Filled out from reference TRBV9 and TRBJ2-2, the complete variable domain reads DSGVTQTPKHLITATGQRVTLRCSPRSGDLSVYWYQQSLDQGLQFLIQYYNGEERAKGNILERFSAQQFPDLHSELNLSSLELGDSALYFCASSVVGNTGELFFGEGSRLTVL.